This T cell receptor (beta chain) was retrieved from a study of blood T cell repertoires in COVID-19. Looking at the study overall: Researchers got acute and convalescent COVID-19 samples from the United States, Italy and Spain. T cells, B-cell-depleted T cells, or PBMCs supplied cDNA or gDNA.

In the authors' workflow: Nucleated cell number was recorded as an estimate derived from reference gene primer amplification. Clones were sequenced by immunoSEQ multiplex PCR, and TCRdb holds only the in-frame ones, with some missing. V, J and clone size reflect that table, while D and trimming were determined from the DNA. In the table there are some 150,000 clones, around 85% of which are singletons. V gave up 0 bases and J gave up 6 bases; unmatched junction bases: 8. The CDR3 length is 16 residues. In germline, CDR1 is MGHRA, CDR2 YSYEKL. The J gene is TRBJ2-5, the V gene TRBV4-1, with TRBD1 matching 9 bases. This clonotype was sampled from a man aged 70 or older with acute or convalescent COVID-19. Sequencing was carried out using peripheral blood. CDR3 sequence reads: CASSQDPGTGRKTQYF. In DNA form, the CDR3 reads TGCGCCAGCAGCCAAGATCCTGGGACAGGGAGGAAGACCCAGTACTTC.